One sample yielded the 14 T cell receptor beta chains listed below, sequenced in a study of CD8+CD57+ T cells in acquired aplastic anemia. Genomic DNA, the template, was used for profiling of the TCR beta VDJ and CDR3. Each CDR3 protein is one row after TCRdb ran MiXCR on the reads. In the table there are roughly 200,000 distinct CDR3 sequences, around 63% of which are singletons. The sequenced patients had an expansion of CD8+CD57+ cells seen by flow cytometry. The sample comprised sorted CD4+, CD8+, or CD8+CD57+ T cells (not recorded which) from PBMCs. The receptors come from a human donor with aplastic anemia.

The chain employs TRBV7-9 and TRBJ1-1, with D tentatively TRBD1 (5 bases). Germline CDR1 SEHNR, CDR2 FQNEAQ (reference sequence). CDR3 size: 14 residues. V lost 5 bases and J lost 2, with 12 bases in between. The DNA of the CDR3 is TGTGCCAGCAGCCGTTCGACAGATAACACTGAAGCTTTCTTT. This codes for CASSRSTDNTEAFF.

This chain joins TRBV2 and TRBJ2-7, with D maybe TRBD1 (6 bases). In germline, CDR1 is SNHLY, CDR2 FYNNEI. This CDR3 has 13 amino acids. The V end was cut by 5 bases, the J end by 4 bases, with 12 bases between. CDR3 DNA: TGTGCCAGCAGTTGGGACACAGAATACGAGCAGTACTTC. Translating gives CASSWDTEYEQYF.

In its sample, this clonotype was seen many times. As DNA, the CDR3 is TGTGCCAGCAGTTACTCTCTAGCGGGGGGCAATGAGCAGTTCTTC. This encodes CASSYSLAGGNEQFF. The chain recombines TRBV6-2 or TRBV6-3 with TRBJ2-1, with 11 positions matching TRBD2. The V segment lost 0 bases and the J segment 6 bases; nucleotides outside the gene matches: 1. CDR1 is MNHEY, CDR2 SVGEGT, per germline. The CDR3 covers 15 residues.

CDR3 in DNA: TGTGCCAGCAGTAGTGGGGGCAGGGGCCTGGTCGAGCAGTTCTTC. It yields the protein CASSSGGRGLVEQFF. This chain joins TRBV25-1 and TRBJ2-1, with D maybe TRBD1 (6 bases). V was pared by 5 bases and J by 10 bases, with 21 bases between. Germline lookup yields CDR1 MGHDK and CDR2 SYGVNS. The CDR3 loop spans 15 amino acids. The complete variable domain, with remaining parts taken from reference TRBV25-1 and TRBJ2-1, reads EADIYQTPRYLVIGTGKKITLECSQTMGHDKMYWYQQDPGMELHLIHYSYGVNSTEKGDLSSESTVSRIRTEHFPLTLESARPSHTSQYLCASSSGGRGLVEQFFGPGTRLTVL.

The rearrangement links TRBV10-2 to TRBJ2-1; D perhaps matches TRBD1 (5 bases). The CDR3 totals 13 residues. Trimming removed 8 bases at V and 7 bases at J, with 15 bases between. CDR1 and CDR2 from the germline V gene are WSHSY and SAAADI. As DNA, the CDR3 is TGCGCCAGCCAACCTTTAAGGGGAAATGAGCAGTTCTTC. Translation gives CASQPLRGNEQFF.

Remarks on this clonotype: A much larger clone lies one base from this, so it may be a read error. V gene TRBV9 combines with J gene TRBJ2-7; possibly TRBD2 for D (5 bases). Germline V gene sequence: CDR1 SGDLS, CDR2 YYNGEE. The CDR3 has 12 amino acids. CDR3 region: CVSSRTAYEQYF. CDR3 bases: TGTGTCAGCAGCAGGACTGCATACGAGCAGTACTTC.

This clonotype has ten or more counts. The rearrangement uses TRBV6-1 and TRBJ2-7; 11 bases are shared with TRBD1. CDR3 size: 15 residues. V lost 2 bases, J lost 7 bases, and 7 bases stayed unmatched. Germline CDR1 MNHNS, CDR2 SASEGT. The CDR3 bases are TGTGCCAGCAGTGAATCTCCGGACAGGGGGCTTGAGCAGTACTTC. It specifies CASSESPDRGLEQYF.

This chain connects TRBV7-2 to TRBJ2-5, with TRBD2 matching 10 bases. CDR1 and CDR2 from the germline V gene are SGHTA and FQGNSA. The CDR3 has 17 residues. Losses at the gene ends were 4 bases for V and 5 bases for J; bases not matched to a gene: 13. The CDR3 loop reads CASSSRGPAGGLETQYF. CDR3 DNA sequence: TGTGCCAGCAGCTCCCGGGGCCCAGCGGGAGGGTTGGAGACCCAGTACTTC.

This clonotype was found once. CDR3 DNA: TGTGCCAGCAAACTAGGGCAGGGTCAGTCCGAGCAGTACTTC. This gives the protein CASKLGQGQSEQYF. The V call is TRBV2, the J call TRBJ2-7; D possibly matches TRBD1 or TRBD2 (5 bases each). V was trimmed by 7 bases and J by 6 bases, leaving 19 bases between them. There are 14 residues in the CDR3. Per germline, CDR1 SNHLY and CDR2 FYNNEI.

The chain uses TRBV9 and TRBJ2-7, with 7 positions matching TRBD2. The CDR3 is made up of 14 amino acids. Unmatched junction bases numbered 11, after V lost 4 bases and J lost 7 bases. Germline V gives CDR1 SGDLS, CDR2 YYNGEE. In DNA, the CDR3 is TGTGCCAGCAGCCTAGCGGTGTACCCTACAGAGCAGTACTTC. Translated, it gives CASSLAVYPTEQYF.

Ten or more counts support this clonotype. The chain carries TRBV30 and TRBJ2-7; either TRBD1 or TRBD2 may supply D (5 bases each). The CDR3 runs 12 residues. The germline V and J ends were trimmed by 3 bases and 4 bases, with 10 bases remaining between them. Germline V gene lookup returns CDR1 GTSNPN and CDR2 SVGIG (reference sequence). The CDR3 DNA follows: TGTGCCTGGAGCCGGGACCTGTACGAGCAGTACTTC. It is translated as CAWSRDLYEQYF.

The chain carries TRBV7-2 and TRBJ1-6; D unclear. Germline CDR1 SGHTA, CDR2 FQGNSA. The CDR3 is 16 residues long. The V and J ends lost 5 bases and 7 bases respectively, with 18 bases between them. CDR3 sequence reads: CASSPYPWGQNSPLHF. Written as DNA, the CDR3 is TGTGCCAGCAGCCCCTACCCCTGGGGTCAGAATTCACCCCTCCACTTT.

CDR3 in DNA: TGTGCCAGCAGCTTAGGAGCGGGAAACTACGAGCAGTACTTC. It is translated as CASSLGAGNYEQYF. This chain uses TRBV7-8 with TRBJ2-7, with 7 nucleotides matching TRBD2. The germline gives CDR1 SGHVS, CDR2 FQNEAQ. The CDR3 is made up of 14 amino acids. J gave up 3 bases and V 1 base, and 3 bases lay outside the gene matches.

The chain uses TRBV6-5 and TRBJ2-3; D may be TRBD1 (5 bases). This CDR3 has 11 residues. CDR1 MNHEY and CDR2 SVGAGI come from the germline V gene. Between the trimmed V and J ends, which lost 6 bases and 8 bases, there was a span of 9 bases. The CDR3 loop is CASRSGRTQYF. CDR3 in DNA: TGTGCCAGCAGGTCAGGGCGTACGCAGTATTTT.